This TCR beta chain was sequenced in a study of Ad26.COV2.S vaccination and SARS-CoV-2 variants. Study-level background: Ad26.COV2.S shots went into the muscle once or twice, 56 days apart.

Here immunoSEQ multiplex PCR was the method, and the copy in TCRdb shows in-frame clones only, minus some. This sample has about 350,000 clones; about 87% occur once, and the top ten carry 6.4%. CDR1 and CDR2 (germline): SGHDN, FVKESK. The CDR3 totals 12 residues. Trimming removed 2 bases from V and 11 bases from J, with 12 bases in between. A note on this clone: Its antigen is unknown.

Treatment of the sample: roughly 20 received Ad26.COV2.S at low or high dose, single or two shots; 5 received placebo; per-sample allocation not given. After the first vaccine or placebo injection, samples were drawn on day 63. Study results and limitations: Post-vaccination spike-specific CD8+ and CD4+ T cell responses reportedly had substantial breadth.

The receptor was derived from a person aged 18 to 59 who received the Ad26.COV2.S COVID-19 vaccine or a placebo. The specimen comprised peripheral blood, sampled in a trial of Ad26.COV2.S vaccine versus placebo. This chain uses TRBV14 with TRBJ1-1; D not certain. Here the CDR3 reads CASSQWEWGAFF. CDR3 in DNA: TGTGCCAGCAGCCAATGGGAATGGGGTGCTTTCTTT.